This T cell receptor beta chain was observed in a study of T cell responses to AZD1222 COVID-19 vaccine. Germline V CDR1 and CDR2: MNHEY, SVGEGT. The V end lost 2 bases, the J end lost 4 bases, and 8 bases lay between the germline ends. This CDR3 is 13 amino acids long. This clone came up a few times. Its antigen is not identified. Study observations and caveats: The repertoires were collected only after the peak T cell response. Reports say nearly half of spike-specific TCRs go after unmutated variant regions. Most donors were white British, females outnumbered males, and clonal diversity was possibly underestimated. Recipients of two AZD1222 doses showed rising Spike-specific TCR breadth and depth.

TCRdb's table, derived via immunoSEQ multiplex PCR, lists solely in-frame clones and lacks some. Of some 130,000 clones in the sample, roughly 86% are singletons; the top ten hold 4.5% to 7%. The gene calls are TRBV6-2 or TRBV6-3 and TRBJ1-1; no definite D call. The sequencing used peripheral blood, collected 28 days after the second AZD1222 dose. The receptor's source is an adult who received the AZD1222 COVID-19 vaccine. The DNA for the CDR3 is TGTGCCAGCAGTTACGAGTGGGGCACTGAAGCTTTCTTT. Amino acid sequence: CASSYEWGTEAFF.